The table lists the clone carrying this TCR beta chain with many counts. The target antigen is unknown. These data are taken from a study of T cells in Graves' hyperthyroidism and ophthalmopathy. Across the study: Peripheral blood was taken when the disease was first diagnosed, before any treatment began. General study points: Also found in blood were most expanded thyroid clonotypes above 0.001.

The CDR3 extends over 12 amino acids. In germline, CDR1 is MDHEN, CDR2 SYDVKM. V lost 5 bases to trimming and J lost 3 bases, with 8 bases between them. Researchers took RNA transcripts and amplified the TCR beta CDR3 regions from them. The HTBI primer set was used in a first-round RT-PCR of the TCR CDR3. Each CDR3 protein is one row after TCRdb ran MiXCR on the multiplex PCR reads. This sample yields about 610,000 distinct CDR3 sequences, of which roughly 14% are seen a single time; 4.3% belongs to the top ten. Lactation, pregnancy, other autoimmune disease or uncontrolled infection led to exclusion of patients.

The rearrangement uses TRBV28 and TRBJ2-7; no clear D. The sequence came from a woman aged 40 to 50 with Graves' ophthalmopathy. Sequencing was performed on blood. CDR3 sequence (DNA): TGTGCCAGCAGTAGGGTTAACTACGAGCAGTACTTC. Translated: CASSRVNYEQYF.